This TCR beta chain was captured by sequencing in a study of T cell responses to AZD1222 COVID-19 vaccine. The germline V gene has CDR1 KGHSH and CDR2 LQKENI. CDR3 length: 17 residues. V lost 4 bases, J lost 2 bases, and 11 bases stayed unmatched. Only in-frame clones appear in the TCRdb table, and some are missing; sequencing was by immunoSEQ multiplex PCR. The repertoire holds 100,000 to 150,000 clones, around 89% seen once, with under 2% in the top ten. The chain joins TRBV18 to TRBJ1-5; 7 bases fit TRBD1. The sample here was peripheral blood, taken on day 0 of AZD1222 vaccination. The source of this sequence is an adult in good health. CDR3 nucleotide sequence: TGTGCCAGCTCACGCATCTTTGACAGGGATGGCAATCAGCCCCAGCATTTT. This translates into CASSRIFDRDGNQPQHF.